This T cell receptor (beta chain) was found in a study of T-cell reconstitution after alpha-beta-depleted transplantation in children. A library of TCRbeta sequences, prepared with unique molecular identifiers, was generated. Each CDR3 protein is one row after TCRdb ran MiXCR on the PCR reads. The sample shows some 500,000 distinct CDR3 sequences, 30% to 35% of them seen only once. The CDR3 has 14 amino acids. Deletions cut 2 bases from V and 4 bases from J, with 13 bases between. Germline loops: CDR1 DFQATT, CDR2 SNEGSKA (reference sequence). This clonotype has only a few counts. The chain is built from TRBV20-1 and TRBJ2-3, with D possibly being TRBD1 (5 bases). The input for sequencing was PBMCs from the stem cell graft donor, taken from the stem cell graft. The receptor was isolated from a human donor who donated a stem cell graft to a child with aplastic anemia. This CDR3 is CSARQDRNSDTQYF. CDR3 DNA sequence: TGCAGTGCTAGACAAGACAGAAACTCAGATACGCAGTATTTT.